This T cell receptor (beta chain) was profiled in a study of lymphopenia after photon versus proton radiotherapy (dated by TCRdb to between 2019 and 2020). Regarding the complete study: The study compared the immunological effects of photon versus proton radiation therapy in patients with gastrointestinal tumors who developed high-grade lymphopenia. The approximately 20 patients in the cohort had gastrointestinal tumors, were treated with either photon or proton therapy, and subsequently developed lymphopenia. The goal of the study was to describe how the two radiation modalities differ in their effects on the immune system. Here is what the overall study found, with its caveats: After the lymphocyte count nadir, oligoclonal expansion, especially of CD8+ Temra cells, was observed in photon-treated repertoires, and the drop in diversity was driven by this expansion. Across the cohort, an inverse correlation was found between a larger post-nadir drop in TCR diversity and overall survival time among patients who died. The survival association was assessed only in patients who died, and the authors presented better survival with proton therapy as a possibility rather than a demonstrated result. Proton-treated patients stayed relatively stable during treatment, while photon-treated patients lost naive T cells and TCR diversity and gained effector/memory populations.

This clone was observed a single time. Its binding antigen is unknown. No much larger clone is present one base from it, and per-base qualities are unavailable. The method behind the library was the immunoSEQ multiplex PCR assay. Alongside multiparametric flow cytometry, deep sequencing of rearranged TCR beta loci was used to profile the T cell repertoires. Drawn from immuneACCESS, this table holds only the in-frame rearrangements with V and J called that TCRdb kept. Clones are partly lost; checked studies trace under half to an unresolved V gene and leave the rest unexplained. For this sample there are roughly 30,000 clones; approximately 88% appear just once. Of the sample, 50% falls within the top ten clones. Reading from cysteine to phenylalanine, the CDR3 counts 17 amino acids. The kept DNA is CDR3 alone, 51 bases in frame from the first base. According to the germline V gene (reference sequence), CDR1 reads SEHNR and CDR2 reads FQNEAQ. V was cut back by 4 bases and J by 4 bases, leaving a gap of 23 bases between them.

The rearrangement joined TRBV7-9 to TRBJ2-7; TRBD2 is a possible D gene, resting on 6 matching bases. The specimen was peripheral blood, collected from a patient treated with proton-based radiotherapy. The receptor was derived from a woman aged 55-69 years with cholangiocarcinoma. Some clones in this sample may be carry-over from other donors' samples. The nucleotide sequence reads TGTGCCAGCAGCTCGTGGGGGGAGGACTCCGCTGGGTACGAGCAGTACTTC. Its protein reads: CASSSWGEDSAGYEQYF.